A single sample gave rise to the 12 T cell receptor beta chains below, sequenced in a study of OX40 agonist ivuxolimab in advanced cancers. Only in-frame clones appear in the TCRdb table, and some are missing; sequencing was by immunoSEQ multiplex PCR. Among 67,000 or so clones listed, 85% to 90% were seen once. Source: CD4+ or CD8+ T cells sorted from blood, taken in a trial of the OX40 agonist ivuxolimab. Receptors originate from an adult with an advanced solid tumor such as melanoma, head and neck, liver or kidney cancer.

This clone was detected only once. The chain couples TRBV5-4 to TRBJ2-5; D remains unclear. The CDR3 is 12 amino acids. Trimming cost V 7 bases and J 3 bases, with 10 bases left between them. Germline CDR1 and CDR2: SGHNT and YYREEE (reference sequence). DNA for the CDR3: TGTGCCAGCGGACCGAGAGAAGAGACCCAGTACTTC. This gives the protein CASGPREETQYF. Looking up the rest from reference TRBV5-4 and TRBJ2-5 gives the full variable domain: ETGVTQSPTHLIKTRGQQVTLRCSSQSGHNTVSWYQQALGQGPQFIFQYYREEENGRGNFPPRFSGLQFPNYSSELNVNALELDDSALYLCASGPREETQYFGPGTRLLVL.

A single count supports this clone. The chain recombines TRBV10-3 with TRBJ2-5, with 8 bases fitting TRBD1. Trimming at V came to 6 bases and at J to 5 bases, leaving 8 bases not matched to a gene. The CDR3 contains 14 residues. In germline, CDR1 is ENHRY, CDR2 SYGVKD. The CDR3, as DNA: TGTGCCATCAGCCGGACAGGGTTAGGGGAGACCCAGTACTTC. This codes for CAISRTGLGETQYF.

The chain joins TRBV11-3 to TRBJ2-3; D could derive from TRBD1 or TRBD2 (6 bases each). Looked up from germline, CDR1 is SGHNT and CDR2 is YENEEA. The CDR3 consists of 15 residues. V was trimmed by 5 bases and J by 1 base, leaving 13 bases between them. This chain's CDR3 is CASSQTGGGTDTQYF. CDR3 DNA: TGTGCCAGCAGCCAGACAGGAGGGGGCACAGATACGCAGTATTTT.

This rearrangement joins TRBV11-3 to TRBJ2-7; D is undetermined. Germline V gene lookup returns CDR1 SGHNT and CDR2 YENEEA. This CDR3 region has 13 residues. The V and J ends lost 1 base and 4 bases respectively, with 8 bases between them. CDR3 residues: CASSLVADYEQYF. For the CDR3, the DNA is TGTGCCAGCAGCTTAGTTGCTGATTACGAGCAGTACTTC.

The chain has TRBV2 and TRBJ2-1, with 12 bases identical to TRBD1. Trimming took 4 bases from V and 6 from J; bases not matched to a gene: 4. The CDR3 totals 15 residues. Germline V CDR1 and CDR2: SNHLY, FYNNEI. CDR3 amino acids: CASSGGTGGFNEQFF. CDR3 nucleotides: TGTGCCAGCAGTGGGGGGACAGGGGGCTTCAATGAGCAGTTCTTC.

The rearrangement uses TRBV25-1 and TRBJ2-2; D gene uncertain. The CDR3 is 15 residues long. Germline CDR1 MGHDK, CDR2 SYGVNS. V lost 3 bases and J 1 base, leaving 9 bases between the germline ends. CDR3 region: CASSDPTVNTGELFF. CDR3 DNA sequence: TGTGCCAGCAGTGATCCGACGGTGAACACCGGGGAGCTGTTTTTT.

This clone appeared once. V is TRBV5-8 and J is TRBJ2-1; TRBD2 aligns across 7 bases. This CDR3 has 15 residues. With V trimmed by 0 bases and J by 5 bases, 5 bases remained unmatched. Germline assignment: CDR1 SGHTS and CDR2 YDEGEE. CDR3 sequence (DNA): TGTGCCAGCAGCTTGGGGCTAGCGGAGAACAATGAGCAGTTCTTC. Its translation is CASSLGLAENNEQFF.

V and J are TRBV7-9 and TRBJ1-1; 8 bases fit TRBD1. The junction had 6 bases not matched to a gene; V was cut back by 4 bases and J by 5 bases. Germline V gene data show CDR1 as SEHNR and CDR2 as FQNEAQ (reference sequence). CDR3 length: 14 residues. The CDR3 region has the DNA TGTGCCAGCAGCTCTCAGGGGGCAGGTACTGAAGCTTTCTTT. Protein: CASSSQGAGTEAFF.

The gene calls are TRBV7-2 and TRBJ1-2; maybe TRBD1 (6 bases). This CDR3 comprises 13 residues. Trimming pared 6 bases from V and 1 base from J, leaving 9 bases between. Germline CDR1 reads SGHTA; CDR2 reads FQGNSA. CDR3 protein: CASRQDSNYGYTF. The CDR3 nucleotides are TGTGCCAGCAGACAGGACAGTAACTATGGCTACACCTTC.

In its sample, this clone was seen once. The CDR3 reads CASSLNGRSETQYF. The DNA of the CDR3 is TGTGCCAGCAGCTTAAACGGGAGATCAGAGACCCAGTACTTC. This chain links TRBV7-2 with TRBJ2-5; TRBD2 is a possible D gene (6 bases). Germline-derived CDR1 and CDR2 are SGHTA and FQGNSA. Trimming removed 2 bases at V and 4 bases at J, with 11 bases between. The CDR3 runs to 14 residues.

V is TRBV7-2 and J is TRBJ2-1; no firm D call. Per the germline V gene, CDR1 is SGHTA and CDR2 is FQGNSA. This CDR3 is 12 amino acids long. V lost 4 bases to trimming and J lost 4 bases, with 5 bases between them. The CDR3: CASSSLYNEQFF. In DNA form, the CDR3 reads TGTGCCAGCAGCTCGCTGTACAATGAGCAGTTCTTC. The entire variable domain, with the rest obtained from reference TRBV7-2 and TRBJ2-1, is as follows: GAGVSQSPSNKVTEKGKDVELRCDPISGHTALYWYRQSLGQGLEFLIYFQGNSAPDKSGLPSDRFSAERTGGSVSTLTIQRTQQEDSAVYLCASSSLYNEQFFGPGTRLTVL.

The chain is built from TRBV30 and TRBJ2-1; the match to TRBD2 covers 14 bases. Germline values: CDR1 GTSNPN, CDR2 SVGIG (reference sequence). The CDR3 extends over 15 amino acids. With V trimmed by 1 base and J by 7 bases, 3 bases remained unmatched. CDR3 sequence reads: CAWSGGLAGGNEQFF. The CDR3 DNA is TGTGCCTGGAGTGGCGGACTAGCGGGAGGAAATGAGCAGTTCTTC.